The rows below give T cell receptor beta chains drawn from one sample of a study of blood T cells in healthy people across ages. TCRdb re-analysed the 5' RACE reads in MiXCR, keeping a single row per CDR3 protein. The sample has about 1.7 million distinct CDR3 sequences, 28% seen once. The source material was blood. The receptors shown here come from a woman aged 25-40 years in good health. CDR3s include the opening cysteine and the closing phenylalanine or tryptophan. Fields, in order: J gene, V gene, CDR3 protein.

>TRBJ2-3|TRBV15
CATSSGQPSDTQYF
>TRBJ1-1|TRBV27
CASSYRGASTEAFF
>TRBJ2-2|TRBV28
CASSLFGVENTGELFF
>TRBJ2-1|TRBV20-1
CSAGSGGTGAYNEQFF
>TRBJ2-3|TRBV10-3
CAISEFGDTQYF
>TRBJ2-1|TRBV20-1
CSAVPGPQNEQFF
>TRBJ2-2|TRBV14
CASSPQKNTGELFF
>TRBJ2-3|TRBV18
CASSPGIGDTDTQYF
>TRBJ2-3|TRBV28
CASSLVAGQGSTDTQYF
>TRBJ1-1|TRBV20-1
CSARGGQGTEAFF
>TRBJ2-7|TRBV20-1
CSARTSGRMQYF
>TRBJ1-2|TRBV4-3
CASSQDHGHIDGYTF
>TRBJ2-5|TRBV19
CASSTTGQLQAETQYF
>TRBJ1-5|TRBV20-1
CSALGQGPNQPQHF
>TRBJ2-7|TRBV29-1
CSAGRSAGSYEQYF
>TRBJ1-1|TRBV27
CASSFRGARTEAFF
>TRBJ2-3|TRBV29-1
CSPGPGDTQYF
>TRBJ2-7|TRBV6-6
CASRLAGVSSYEQYF
>TRBJ2-3|TRBV6-6
CASAWTGATDTQYF
>TRBJ2-6|TRBV28
CASSPTPWGYGGANVLTF
>TRBJ2-5|TRBV20-1
CSARADRQETQYF
>TRBJ2-3|TRBV5-5
CASSLQAGTAADTQYF
>TRBJ2-2|TRBV24-1
CATSEAGLPERNTGELFF
>TRBJ2-1|TRBV10-3
CAISESRTGTPGQFF
>TRBJ1-6|TRBV7-3
CASSLQGQLNSPLHF
>TRBJ2-7|TRBV20-1
CSAKTGQGIEQYF
>TRBJ2-7|TRBV10-3
CAIRPALGDFYEQYF
>TRBJ2-3|TRBV2
CASSEDPFGITQYF
>TRBJ2-5|TRBV27
CASSYQGIQETQYF
>TRBJ1-2|TRBV20-1
CSAPENYGYTF
>TRBJ2-3|TRBV12-3/TRBV12-4
CASIPRAASTDTQYF
>TRBJ2-1|TRBV20-1
CSAGVSGTYNEQFF
>TRBJ2-3|TRBV29-1
CSVVWRESTDTQYF
>TRBJ2-7|TRBV15
CAISKAAGHTYEQYF
>TRBJ2-5|TRBV7-9
CASSSTVAGGNNEQYF
>TRBJ1-5|TRBV10-2
CASHGEPQHF
>TRBJ2-7|TRBV29-1
CSVGDTTYEQYF
>TRBJ1-2|TRBV12-5
CASGLEEYGYTF
>TRBJ2-4|TRBV6-2/TRBV6-3
CASRGQMVIQYF
>TRBJ1-4|TRBV7-2
CASSPDRSSNEKLFF
>TRBJ1-1|TRBV20-1
CSARQLNTEAFF
>TRBJ1-2|TRBV12-3/TRBV12-4
CANSPGQYYGYTF
>TRBJ2-6|TRBV5-6
CASSIPGQGITGANVLTF
>TRBJ2-5|TRBV7-9
CASSPAGGRETQYF
>TRBJ2-3|TRBV20-1
CSVIGDPDTQYF
>TRBJ2-7|TRBV11-2
CASSLDWQGRYEQYF
>TRBJ1-1|TRBV5-2
CASNKDRLDEAFF
>TRBJ1-5|TRBV12-3/TRBV12-4
CASSPPGQGVFQPQHF
>TRBJ2-7|TRBV7-8
CASSFGYARGGYEQYF
>TRBJ2-5|TRBV7-8
CASSLGSAGATQYF
>TRBJ2-3|TRBV20-1
CSAPLLTPAAEDTQYF
>TRBJ2-7|TRBV19
CASSDYRVEYF
>TRBJ2-1|TRBV5-1
CASSLPGVPYNEQFF
>TRBJ2-3|TRBV7-9
CASSPRTSGDSDTQYF
>TRBJ1-1|TRBV7-2
CASSTNLRNEAFF
>TRBJ2-1|TRBV11-2
CASSLNRAIINEQFF
>TRBJ2-5|TRBV9
CASSGYGGDQETQYF